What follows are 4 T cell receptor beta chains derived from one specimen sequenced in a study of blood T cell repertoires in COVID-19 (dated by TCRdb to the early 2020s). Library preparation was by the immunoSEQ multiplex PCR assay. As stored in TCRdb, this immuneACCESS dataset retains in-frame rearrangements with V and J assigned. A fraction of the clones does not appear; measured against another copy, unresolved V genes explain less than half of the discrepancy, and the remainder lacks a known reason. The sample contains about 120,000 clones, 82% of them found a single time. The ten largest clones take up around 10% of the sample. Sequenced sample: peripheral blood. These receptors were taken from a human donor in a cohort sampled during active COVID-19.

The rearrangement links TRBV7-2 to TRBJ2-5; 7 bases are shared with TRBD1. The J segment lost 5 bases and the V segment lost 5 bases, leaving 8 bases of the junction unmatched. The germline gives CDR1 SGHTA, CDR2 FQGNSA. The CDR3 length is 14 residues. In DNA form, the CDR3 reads TGTGCCAGCAGCCCCCGACAGGGTGGGGAGACCCAGTACTTC. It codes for CASSPRQGGETQYF.

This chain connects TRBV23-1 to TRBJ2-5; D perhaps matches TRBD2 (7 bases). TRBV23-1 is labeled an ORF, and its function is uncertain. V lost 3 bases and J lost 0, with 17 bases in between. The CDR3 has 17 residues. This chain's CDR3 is CASSHSLQGGYQETQYF. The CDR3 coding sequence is TGCGCCAGCAGTCATTCCTTACAGGGAGGGTACCAAGAGACCCAGTACTTC.

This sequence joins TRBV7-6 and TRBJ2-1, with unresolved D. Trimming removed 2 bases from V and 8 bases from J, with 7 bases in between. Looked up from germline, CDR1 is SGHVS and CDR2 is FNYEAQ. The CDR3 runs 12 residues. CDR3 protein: CASSLRSHEQFF. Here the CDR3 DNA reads TGTGCCAGCAGCTTACGGTCTCATGAGCAGTTCTTC.

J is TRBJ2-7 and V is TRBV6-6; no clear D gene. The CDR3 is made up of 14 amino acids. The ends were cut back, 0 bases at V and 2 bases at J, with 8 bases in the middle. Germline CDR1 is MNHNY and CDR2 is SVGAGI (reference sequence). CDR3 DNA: TGTGCCAGCAGTTACTCCCCTGCGACCTACGAGCAGTACTTC. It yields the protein CASSYSPATYEQYF.